This is a list of T cell receptor beta chains from one sample in a study of T cell changes during pregnancy in multiple sclerosis. Using immunoSEQ multiplex PCR, the repertoire was profiled, and TCRdb retains in-frame clones only, with some absent. The data show around 37,000 clones, 91% seen once. The specimen was CD8+ T cells from peripheral blood mononuclear cells, collected in the second trimester of pregnancy. The receptors were sampled from a female donor with multiple sclerosis, enrolled in a pregnancy study. Each CDR3 is given without its conserved first and last residue.

ASSPGPGYDGYT TRBJ1-2 TRBV7-3
ASSLGAGSYNEQF TRBJ2-1 TRBV19
ATSRVRTATNEKLF TRBJ1-4 TRBV15
AIRLGDTEAF TRBJ1-1 TRBV10-3
ASGGTLGVEQY TRBJ2-7 TRBV9
ASSVLTNEQF TRBJ2-1 TRBV9
ASSYSRTGGGYT TRBJ1-2 TRBV6-5
ASSDFDRASNYGYT TRBJ1-2 TRBV6-1
ASSLVTGLNTEAF TRBJ1-1 TRBV5-6
ASSDRGLSVRQF TRBJ2-1 TRBV10-1
ASSLMRQGSNEQY TRBJ2-7 TRBV7-2
SVVPSGGAGTPEQY TRBJ2-7 TRBV29-1
SVEAGVVVGQGVLNTEAF TRBJ1-1 TRBV29-1
ASSLVGGAGTEAF TRBJ1-1 TRBV27
AWSVRWAGVGNTIY TRBJ1-3 TRBV30
ASSPGSTDTQY TRBJ2-3 TRBV4-1
ASSDADSKANYGYT TRBJ1-2 TRBV27
ASKGLTFDSPLH TRBJ1-6 TRBV27
ASSLAEIEQY TRBJ2-7 TRBV5-6
ASSEKASGGDEQF TRBJ2-1 TRBV6-4
ASSLVAGGSYNEQF TRBJ2-1 TRBV5-1
ASSVVAEGPPYGYT TRBJ1-2 TRBV9
ASSVSGGAFSYNEQF TRBJ2-1 TRBV9
ASSTTSGSYEQY TRBJ2-7 TRBV19
ASSIGDRASYEQY TRBJ2-7 TRBV19
AWSIAGVSGIQY TRBJ2-4 TRBV30
ASSSGTGNRGQF TRBJ2-1 TRBV6-5
ASSMDGGTNTEAF TRBJ1-1 TRBV19
ASSQTPNYGYT TRBJ1-2 TRBV27
ASSAGTGGSYGYT TRBJ1-2 TRBV19
ASSSGLALYNEQF TRBJ2-1 TRBV18
ASSVDGGAEDTQY TRBJ2-3 TRBV9
ASSFPTPNTEAF TRBJ1-1 TRBV7-9
AWSPWTGKNTEAF TRBJ1-1 TRBV30
ASSLGTEYNSPLH TRBJ1-6 TRBV5-6
ASSPQGDGSGANVLT TRBJ2-6 TRBV4-1
ASSPGQYTEAF TRBJ1-1 TRBV19
ASSLGGGQGYTGELF TRBJ2-2 TRBV13
ASSFGGQMNTEAF TRBJ1-1 TRBV7-2
ASSGLSLGGQGVS TRBJ2-7 TRBV9
ASGLGTGTRVLNGELF TRBJ2-2 TRBV12-5
ASSPLAGGSYNEQF TRBJ2-1 TRBV18
ASSRLAGGIGNEQF TRBJ2-1 TRBV2
ASSSYSAEAF TRBJ1-1 TRBV5-6
ASSQDYPGTSTDTQY TRBJ2-3 TRBV4-1
ASSSFQLPREGVPYGYT TRBJ1-2 TRBV19
ASSYRFEAF TRBJ1-1 TRBV4-1
SVEGTGMETDTQY TRBJ2-3 TRBV29-1
ASSARDRGNEKLF TRBJ1-4 TRBV9
ASSFGLRSYEQY TRBJ2-7 TRBV7-9
ASSFDRAEQF TRBJ2-1 TRBV2
ASSYDRAEQY TRBJ2-7 TRBV6-5
ASSADLAATGELF TRBJ2-2 TRBV5-4
ASSDGGGGLQETQY TRBJ2-5 TRBV9
ASSPGHDTGELF TRBJ2-2 TRBV18